The next 26 T cell receptor beta chains were all read from a single sample in a study of T cell responses to AZD1222 COVID-19 vaccine. Method: immunoSEQ multiplex PCR; TCRdb's copy keeps in-frame clones and lacks some. Here the sample spans 250,000 to 300,000 clones, 85% to 95% being singletons. Sequenced material: peripheral blood, taken 28 days after the second AZD1222 dose. The receptors were sampled from an adult who received the AZD1222 COVID-19 vaccine.

This clone is a singleton in its sample. V gene TRBV21-1 combines with J gene TRBJ1-2. TRBV21-1 is a pseudogene. This CDR3 is built from 17 residues. This CDR3 reads CASSKAPLRGPDYGYTF. As DNA, the CDR3 is TGTGCCAGCAGCAAAGCGCCCCTTCGAGGGCCGGACTATGGCTACACCTTC.

V gene TRBV5-1 combines with J gene TRBJ1-1, with D hard to call. Germline CDR1 SGHRS, CDR2 YFSETQ. Trimming shortened V by 0 bases and J by 0 bases, and 6 bases separated the two germline ends. The CDR3 length is 14 residues. The CDR3 DNA is TGCGCCAGCAGCTTGGACCAAATGAACACTGAAGCTTTCTTT. Its protein product is CASSLDQMNTEAFF.

The chain recombines TRBV27 with TRBJ1-5; 8 nucleotides agree with TRBD1. Germline CDR1 and CDR2: MNHEY and SMNVEV (reference sequence). V trimming: 5 bases; J trimming: 4 bases; junction bases outside the gene matches: 7. This CDR3 comprises 15 residues. Here the CDR3 reads CASSRTTGGNQPQHF. The DNA for the CDR3 is TGTGCCAGCAGTCGGACAACAGGGGGGAATCAGCCCCAGCATTTT.

The gene calls are TRBV7-8 and TRBJ2-1; possibly TRBD2 for D (6 bases). Germline CDR1 and CDR2: SGHVS and FQNEAQ. The CDR3 totals 12 residues. Trimming took 5 bases from V and 8 from J, leaving 10 bases between them. The CDR3 reads CASSGRHHEQFF. The CDR3 DNA follows: TGTGCCAGCAGCGGGAGGCATCATGAGCAGTTCTTC.

The chain has TRBV6-5 and TRBJ1-6; D is possibly TRBD1 (5 bases). Between the trimmed V and J ends, which lost 6 bases and 8 bases, there was a span of 11 bases. This CDR3 has 13 amino acids. Germline loops: CDR1 MNHEY, CDR2 SVGAGI. CDR3 amino acids: CASRGDADSPLHF. CDR3 coding DNA: TGTGCCAGCAGGGGGGACGCCGATTCACCCCTCCACTTT.

The chain joins TRBV7-9 to TRBJ1-4; a weak D match, TRBD1 (5 bases). V lost 4 bases and J 2 bases, leaving 11 bases between the germline ends. This CDR3 is built from 15 residues. Germline CDR1 reads SEHNR; CDR2 reads FQNEAQ (reference sequence). CDR3 protein: CASSSPGPTNEKLFF. The CDR3 nucleotides read TGTGCCAGCAGCTCCCCGGGACCTACTAATGAAAAACTGTTTTTT. Drawing the rest from reference TRBV7-9 and TRBJ1-4, the complete variable domain is DTGVSQNPRHKITKRGQNVTFRCDPISEHNRLYWYRQTLGQGPEFLTYFQNEAQLEKSRLLSDRFSAERPKGSFSTLEIQRTEQGDSAMYLCASSSPGPTNEKLFFGSGTQLSVL.

J is TRBJ2-1 and V is TRBV7-2, with D uncertain. Trimming removed 2 bases at V and 5 bases at J, with 10 bases between. The length of the CDR3 is 14 residues. Per the germline V gene, CDR1 is SGHTA and CDR2 is FQGNSA. Here the CDR3 reads CASSLIRLNNEQFF. DNA of the CDR3: TGTGCCAGCAGCTTAATTCGGCTAAACAATGAGCAGTTCTTC.

The chain carries TRBV7-2 and TRBJ1-4; 7 nucleotides line up with TRBD1. Germline V gene data show CDR1 as SGHTA and CDR2 as FQGNSA. The CDR3 sequence is 17 residues long. J was trimmed by 5 bases and V by 4 bases; bases with no gene match: 13. CDR3 protein: CASSSIHDREVNEKLFF. CDR3 in DNA: TGTGCCAGCAGCTCTATTCACGACAGGGAAGTAAATGAAAAACTGTTTTTT.

The J gene is TRBJ1-1, the V gene TRBV5-1; D is ambiguous. Germline CDR1 and CDR2: SGHRS and YFSETQ. Trimming cost V 0 bases and J 4 bases, with 13 bases left between them. The CDR3 contains 15 residues. CDR3 coding DNA: TGCGCCAGCAGCTTGGGTTTTGGCGATAGCACTGAAGCTTTCTTT. Protein sequence: CASSLGFGDSTEAFF.

In DNA, the CDR3 is TGTGCCAGCAGGAGGACAGCGGGGAACACTGAAGCTTTCTTT. Translation: CASRRTAGNTEAFF. This chain links TRBV27 with TRBJ1-1; TRBD1 might be the D (6 bases). The CDR3 has 14 residues. The V end was cut by 6 bases, the J end by 1 base, with 12 bases between. Germline V gene lookup returns CDR1 MNHEY and CDR2 SMNVEV (reference sequence).

The CDR3: CASSRADTQYF. DNA for the CDR3: TGTGCCAGTAGCCGGGCAGATACGCAGTATTTT. This sequence joins TRBV19 and TRBJ2-3; D not certain. This CDR3 contains 11 residues. V lost 6 bases and J 4 bases, leaving 5 bases between the germline ends. The germline CDR1 and CDR2 sequences are LNHDA and SQIVND (reference sequence).

V is TRBV7-2 and J is TRBJ1-5; possibly TRBD1 for D (5 bases). Germline CDR1 is SGHTA and CDR2 is FQGNSA. The CDR3 extends over 17 amino acids. Trimming took off 5 bases at V and 7 bases at J, with 24 bases between the two ends. CDR3 nucleotides: TGTGCCAGCAGCCAATCCGGGACCGGAACCCCAAGCCAGCCCCAGCATTTT. This gives the protein CASSQSGTGTPSQPQHF.

The DNA for the CDR3 is TGTGCCAGCAGCGCGAGGACAACGAACACCGGGGAGCTGTTTTTT. Translation: CASSARTTNTGELFF. This chain uses TRBV9 with TRBJ2-2; D perhaps matches TRBD1 (5 bases). The V end was cut by 3 bases, the J end by 0 bases, with 9 bases between. The CDR3 runs to 15 residues. Germline V gene sequence: CDR1 SGDLS, CDR2 YYNGEE.

V usage is TRBV7-3 and J usage is TRBJ2-5; TRBD2 agrees at 10 bases. The CDR3 has 14 residues. The germline V gene encodes CDR1 SGHTA and CDR2 FQGTGA. The junction had 6 bases not matched to a gene; V was cut back by 5 bases and J by 6 bases. The CDR3 bases are TGTGCCAGCAGCCTTCTAGCGGGAGAAAAGACCCAGTACTTC. This encodes CASSLLAGEKTQYF.

The chain carries TRBV5-6 and TRBJ1-1; D is unresolved. Germline V gene lookup returns CDR1 SGHDT and CDR2 YYEEEE. The CDR3 is made up of 14 amino acids. V lost 4 bases, J lost 0 bases, and 10 bases lay in between. The CDR3 bases are TGTGCCAGCAGCGGACCTGGCCTGAACACTGAAGCTTTCTTT. Translated, it gives CASSGPGLNTEAFF. The full variable domain, completed using reference TRBV5-6 and TRBJ1-1, is DAGVTQSPTHLIKTRGQQVTLRCSPKSGHDTVSWYQQALGQGPQFIFQYYEEEERQRGNFPDRFSGHQFPNYSSELNVNALLLGDSALYLCASSGPGLNTEAFFGQGTRLTVV.

This chain connects TRBV13 to TRBJ2-2; D is perhaps TRBD2 (6 bases). CDR3 length: 18 amino acids. The V gene lost 3 bases and the J gene lost 3 bases, with 20 bases spanning the gap. Germline V gives CDR1 PRHDT, CDR2 FYEKMQ (reference sequence). The CDR3 DNA reads TGTGCCAGCAGCTTTATCCCTGGAGGGAGAAAATACACCGGGGAGCTGTTTTTT. This sequence encodes CASSFIPGGRKYTGELFF.

This clone has just one count. The V call is TRBV4-1, the J call TRBJ1-1; D unclear. The CDR3 has 13 amino acids. The germline CDR1 and CDR2 sequences are MGHRA and YSYEKL. The ends were cut back, 3 bases at V and 3 bases at J, with 8 bases in the middle. The CDR3 nucleotides are TGCGCCAGCAGCCAGGACGGGTACACTGAAGCTTTCTTT. This codes for CASSQDGYTEAFF.

This sequence joins TRBV11-1 and TRBJ2-2; TRBD2 agrees at 8 bases. The V gene's germline CDR1 is SGHAT and CDR2 FQDESV (reference sequence). V lost 2 bases and J lost 4; bases outside the gene matches: 6. This CDR3 spans 16 amino acids. The CDR3 here is CASSLLGSGATGELFF. CDR3 DNA: TGTGCCAGCAGCTTATTAGGTAGCGGGGCCACCGGGGAGCTGTTTTTT. The whole variable domain, filled in from reference TRBV11-1 and TRBJ2-2, reads EAEVAQSPRYKITEKSQAVAFWCDPISGHATLYWYRQILGQGPELLVQFQDESVVDDSQLPKDRFSAERLKGVDSTLKIQPAELGDSAMYLCASSLLGSGATGELFFGEGSRLTVL.

The genes are TRBV29-1 and TRBJ1-3, with 7 bases that match TRBD1. The CDR3 is 13 amino acids. CDR1 SQVTM and CDR2 ANQGSEA come from the germline V gene. V was pared by 6 bases and J by 5 bases, with 7 bases of the junction left unmatched. The CDR3, as DNA: TGCAGCGTCCTGACAGGGCAAAGAAACACCATATATTTT. Translation gives CSVLTGQRNTIYF.

This clone came up once. The J gene is TRBJ2-1, the V gene TRBV5-1, with TRBD2 matching 7 bases. Germline loops: CDR1 SGHRS, CDR2 YFSETQ. CDR3 length equals 12 residues. Germline trimming cut 6 bases from V and 5 bases from J; bases unmatched to any gene: 2. The CDR3 loop reads CASIGGNNEQFF. CDR3 nucleotide sequence: TGCGCCAGCATCGGGGGGAACAATGAGCAGTTCTTC.

The CDR3 DNA reads as TGCGCCAGCAGCCAAGATAAAGTCCGCCGGATTATGGGAGGCTACACCTTC. Translated: CASSQDKVRRIMGGYTF. The chain is built from TRBV4-1 and TRBJ1-2; D is uncertain. This CDR3 contains 17 residues. The germline CDR1 and CDR2 sequences are MGHRA and YSYEKL. V lost 0 bases, J lost 8 bases, and 22 bases lay in between.

The CDR3 here is CASSEHGQPQHF. The CDR3 DNA follows: TGTGCCAGCAGTGAACACGGGCAGCCCCAGCATTTT. The J gene is TRBJ1-5, the V gene TRBV2; the D is unclear. Trimming pared 2 bases from V and 7 bases from J, leaving 6 bases between. This CDR3 has 12 amino acids. CDR1 and CDR2 (germline): SNHLY, FYNNEI. Full variable domain (remainder filled in from reference TRBV2 and TRBJ1-5): EPEVTQTPSHQVTQMGQEVILRCVPISNHLYFYWYRQILGQKVEFLVSFYNNEISEKSEIFDDQFSVERPDGSNFTLKIRSTKLEDSAMYFCASSEHGQPQHFGDGTRLSIL.

The V call is TRBV9, the J call TRBJ2-2, with D hard to call. The CDR3 spans 13 residues. Trimming stripped 6 bases from V and 0 bases from J, with 6 bases between. The germline gives CDR1 SGDLS, CDR2 YYNGEE. The CDR3 sequence is CASNPANTGELFF. CDR3 in DNA: TGTGCCAGCAACCCCGCGAACACCGGGGAGCTGTTTTTT.

V usage is TRBV6-4 and J usage is TRBJ2-3, with 11 bases aligning to TRBD2. V lost 4 bases, J lost 9 bases, and 12 bases stayed unmatched. The CDR3 has 16 residues. Germline V gene lookup returns CDR1 MRHNA and CDR2 SNTAGT. DNA of the CDR3: TGTGCCAGCAGTGGGACTAGCGGGCCGACTCAGAGGACGCAGTATTTT. This sequence encodes CASSGTSGPTQRTQYF.

This chain connects TRBV28 to TRBJ2-7; D is undetermined. V was clipped by 2 bases and J by 6 bases, with 11 bases between them. The germline gives CDR1 MDHEN, CDR2 SYDVKM. The CDR3 length is 13 residues. The CDR3 region is CASSLDPSREQYF. CDR3 DNA: TGTGCCAGCAGTTTAGACCCCTCTCGCGAGCAGTACTTC.

This chain connects TRBV18 to TRBJ1-1; D uncertain. Germline CDR1 and CDR2: KGHSH and LQKENI. Deletions cut 3 bases from V and 5 bases from J, with 7 bases between. The CDR3 is 12 residues long. The CDR3 region has the DNA TGTGCCAGCTCACCGCAGCGGACTGAAGCTTTCTTT. This gives the protein CASSPQRTEAFF.